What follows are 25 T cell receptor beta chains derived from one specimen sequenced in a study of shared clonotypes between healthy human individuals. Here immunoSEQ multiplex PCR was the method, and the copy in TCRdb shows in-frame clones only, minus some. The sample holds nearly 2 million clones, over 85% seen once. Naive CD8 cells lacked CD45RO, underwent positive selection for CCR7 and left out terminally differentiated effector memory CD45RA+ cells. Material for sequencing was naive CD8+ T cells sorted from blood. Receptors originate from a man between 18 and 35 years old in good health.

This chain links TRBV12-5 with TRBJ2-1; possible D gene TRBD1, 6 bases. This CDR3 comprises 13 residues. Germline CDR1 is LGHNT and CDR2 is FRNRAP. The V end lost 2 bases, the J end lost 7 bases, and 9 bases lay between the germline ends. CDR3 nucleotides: TGTGCTAGTGGTTTGTTTACAGGGAATGAGCAGTTCTTC. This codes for CASGLFTGNEQFF.

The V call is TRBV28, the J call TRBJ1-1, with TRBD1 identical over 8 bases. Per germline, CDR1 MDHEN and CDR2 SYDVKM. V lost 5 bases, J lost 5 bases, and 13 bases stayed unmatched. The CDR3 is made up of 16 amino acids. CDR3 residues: CASSRFQGALITEAFF. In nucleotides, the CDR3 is TGTGCCAGCAGTAGATTCCAGGGGGCATTAATAACTGAAGCTTTCTTT. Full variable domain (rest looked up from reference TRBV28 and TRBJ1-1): DVKVTQSSRYLVKRTGEKVFLECVQDMDHENMFWYRQDPGLGLRLIYFSYDVKMKEKGDIPEGYSVSREKKERFSLILESASTNQTSMYLCASSRFQGALITEAFFGQGTRLTVV.

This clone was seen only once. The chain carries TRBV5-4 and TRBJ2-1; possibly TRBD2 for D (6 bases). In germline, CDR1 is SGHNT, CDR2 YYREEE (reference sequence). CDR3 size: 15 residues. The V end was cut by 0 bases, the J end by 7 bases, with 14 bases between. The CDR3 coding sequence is TGTGCCAGCAGCTTGGGGGGACTTGCACCGAATGAGCAGTTCTTC. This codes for CASSLGGLAPNEQFF.

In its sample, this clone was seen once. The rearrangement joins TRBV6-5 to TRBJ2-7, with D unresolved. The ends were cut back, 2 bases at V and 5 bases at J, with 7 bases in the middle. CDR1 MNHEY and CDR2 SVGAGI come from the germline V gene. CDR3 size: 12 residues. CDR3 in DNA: TGTGCCAGCAGTTACAACTACGACGAGCAGTACTTC. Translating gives CASSYNYDEQYF.

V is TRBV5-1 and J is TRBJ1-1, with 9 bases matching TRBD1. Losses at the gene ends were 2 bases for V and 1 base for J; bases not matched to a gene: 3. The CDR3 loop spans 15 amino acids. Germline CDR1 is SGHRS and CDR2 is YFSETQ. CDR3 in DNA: TGCGCCAGCAGCTTACAACAGGGGGCGAACACTGAAGCTTTCTTT. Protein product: CASSLQQGANTEAFF.

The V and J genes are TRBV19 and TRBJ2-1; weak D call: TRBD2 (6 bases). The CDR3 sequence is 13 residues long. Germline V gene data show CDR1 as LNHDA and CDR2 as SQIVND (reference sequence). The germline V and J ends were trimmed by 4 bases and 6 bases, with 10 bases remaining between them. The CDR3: CASSTSVRNEQFF. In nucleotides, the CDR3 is TGTGCCAGTAGTACTAGCGTTCGCAATGAGCAGTTCTTC.

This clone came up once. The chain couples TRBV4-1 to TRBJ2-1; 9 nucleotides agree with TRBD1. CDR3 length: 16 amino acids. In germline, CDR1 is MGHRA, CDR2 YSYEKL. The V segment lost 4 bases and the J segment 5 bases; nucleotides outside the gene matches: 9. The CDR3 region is CASSLKGQGVNNEQFF. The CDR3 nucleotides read TGCGCCAGCAGCCTTAAGGGACAGGGTGTTAACAATGAGCAGTTCTTC.

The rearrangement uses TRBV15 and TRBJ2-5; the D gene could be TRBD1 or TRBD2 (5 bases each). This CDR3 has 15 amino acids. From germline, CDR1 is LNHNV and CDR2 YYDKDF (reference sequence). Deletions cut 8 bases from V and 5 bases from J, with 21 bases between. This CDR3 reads CATAIVAGTQETQYF. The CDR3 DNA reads TGTGCCACCGCAATCGTTGCAGGGACCCAGGAGACCCAGTACTTC.

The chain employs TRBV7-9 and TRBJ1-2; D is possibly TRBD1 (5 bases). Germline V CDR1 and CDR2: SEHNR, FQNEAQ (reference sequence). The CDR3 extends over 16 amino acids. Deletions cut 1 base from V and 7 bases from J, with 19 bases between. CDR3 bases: TGTGCCAGCAGCTTAGTGGGCCCGGTGGGGGAAAGTGGCTACACCTTC. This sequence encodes CASSLVGPVGESGYTF.

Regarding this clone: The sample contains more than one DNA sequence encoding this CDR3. The CDR3 region has the DNA TGTGCCAGCAGCTCCACCGGGGGGACCACAGATACGCAGTATTTT. The encoded protein is CASSSTGGTTDTQYF. The rearrangement joins TRBV7-3 to TRBJ2-3, with 7 bases lining up with TRBD2. The V segment lost 4 bases and the J segment 2 bases; nucleotides outside the gene matches: 6. The CDR3 has 15 residues. Per the germline V gene, CDR1 is SGHTA and CDR2 is FQGTGA.

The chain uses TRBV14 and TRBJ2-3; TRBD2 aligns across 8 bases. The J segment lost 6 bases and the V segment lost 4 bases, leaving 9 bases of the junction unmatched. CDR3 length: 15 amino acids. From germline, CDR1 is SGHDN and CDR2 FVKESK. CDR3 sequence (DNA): TGTGCCAGCAGCCCACCGGGACTAGGATTCGATACGCAGTATTTT. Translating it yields CASSPPGLGFDTQYF.

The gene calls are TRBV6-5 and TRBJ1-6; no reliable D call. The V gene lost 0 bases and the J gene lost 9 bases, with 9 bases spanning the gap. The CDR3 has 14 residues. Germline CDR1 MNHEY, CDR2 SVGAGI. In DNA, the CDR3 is TGTGCCAGCAGTTACTCGAGTGTGAGTTCACCCCTCCACTTT. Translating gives CASSYSSVSSPLHF.

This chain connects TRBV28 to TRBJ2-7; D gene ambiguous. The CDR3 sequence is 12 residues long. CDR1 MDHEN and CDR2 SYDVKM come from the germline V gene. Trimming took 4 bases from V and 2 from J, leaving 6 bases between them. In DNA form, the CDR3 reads TGTGCCAGCAGTTCGAATACCTACGAGCAGTACTTC. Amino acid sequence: CASSSNTYEQYF.

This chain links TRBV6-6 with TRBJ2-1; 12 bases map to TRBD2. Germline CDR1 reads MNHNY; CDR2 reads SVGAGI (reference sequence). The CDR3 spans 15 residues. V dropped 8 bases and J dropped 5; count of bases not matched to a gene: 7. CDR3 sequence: CASLGLAGINNEQFF. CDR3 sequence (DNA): TGTGCCAGCCTCGGACTAGCGGGAATCAACAATGAGCAGTTCTTC.

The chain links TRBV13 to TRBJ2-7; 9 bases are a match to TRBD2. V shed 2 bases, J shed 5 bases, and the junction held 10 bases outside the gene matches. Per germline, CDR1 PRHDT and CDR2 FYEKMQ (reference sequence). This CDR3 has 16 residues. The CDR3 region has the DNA TGTGCCAGCAGCTTAAACCCCGGCGGGGGGGCCCACGAGCAGTACTTC. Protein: CASSLNPGGGAHEQYF.

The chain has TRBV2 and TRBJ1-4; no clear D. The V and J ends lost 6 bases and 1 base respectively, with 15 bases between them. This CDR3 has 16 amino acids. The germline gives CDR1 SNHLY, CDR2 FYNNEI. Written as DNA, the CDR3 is TGTGCCAGCAGCGTTGGACGGGAGGGAACTAATGAAAAACTGTTTTTT. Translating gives CASSVGREGTNEKLFF.

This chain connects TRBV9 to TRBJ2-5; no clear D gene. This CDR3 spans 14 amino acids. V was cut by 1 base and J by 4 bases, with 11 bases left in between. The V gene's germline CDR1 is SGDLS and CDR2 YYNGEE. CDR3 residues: CASSVRRIGETQYF. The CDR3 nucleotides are TGTGCCAGCAGCGTACGACGGATAGGAGAGACCCAGTACTTC.

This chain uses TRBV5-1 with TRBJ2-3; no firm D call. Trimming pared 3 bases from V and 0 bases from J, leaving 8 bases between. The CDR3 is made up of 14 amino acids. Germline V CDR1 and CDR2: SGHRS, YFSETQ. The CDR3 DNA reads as TGCGCCAGCAGCTGGACGGTTAGCACAGATACGCAGTATTTT. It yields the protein CASSWTVSTDTQYF.

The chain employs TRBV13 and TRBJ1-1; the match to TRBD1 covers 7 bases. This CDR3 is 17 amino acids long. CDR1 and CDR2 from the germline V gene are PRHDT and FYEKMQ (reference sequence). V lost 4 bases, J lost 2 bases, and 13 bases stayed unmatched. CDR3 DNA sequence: TGTGCCAGCAGCTCTCTTCTTGGGACAGCCCTCAACACTGAAGCTTTCTTT. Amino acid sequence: CASSSLLGTALNTEAFF.

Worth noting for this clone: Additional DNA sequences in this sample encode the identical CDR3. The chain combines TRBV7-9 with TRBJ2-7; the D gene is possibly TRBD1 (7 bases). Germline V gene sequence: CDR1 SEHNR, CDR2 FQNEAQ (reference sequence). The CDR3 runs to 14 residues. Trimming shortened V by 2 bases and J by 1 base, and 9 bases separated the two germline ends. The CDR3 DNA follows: TGTGCCAGCAGCTTACAGGGGGGTTCCTACGAGCAGTACTTC. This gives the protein CASSLQGGSYEQYF. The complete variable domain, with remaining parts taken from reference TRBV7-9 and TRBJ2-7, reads DTGVSQNPRHKITKRGQNVTFRCDPISEHNRLYWYRQTLGQGPEFLTYFQNEAQLEKSRLLSDRFSAERPKGSFSTLEIQRTEQGDSAMYLCASSLQGGSYEQYFGPGTRLTVT.

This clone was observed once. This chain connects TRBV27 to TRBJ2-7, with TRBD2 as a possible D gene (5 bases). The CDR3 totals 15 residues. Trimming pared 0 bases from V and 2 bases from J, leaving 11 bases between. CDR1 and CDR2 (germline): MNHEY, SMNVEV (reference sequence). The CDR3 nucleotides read TGTGCCAGCAGTTTATCGGCGACTACTACCTACGAGCAGTACTTC. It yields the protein CASSLSATTTYEQYF.

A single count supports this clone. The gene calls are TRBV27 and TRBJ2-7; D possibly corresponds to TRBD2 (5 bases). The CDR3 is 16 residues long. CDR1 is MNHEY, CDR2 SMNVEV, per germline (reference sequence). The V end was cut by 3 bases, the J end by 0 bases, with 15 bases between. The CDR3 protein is CASSLVRPGNSYEQYF. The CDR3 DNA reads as TGTGCCAGCAGTTTGGTCCGTCCCGGGAACTCCTACGAGCAGTACTTC.

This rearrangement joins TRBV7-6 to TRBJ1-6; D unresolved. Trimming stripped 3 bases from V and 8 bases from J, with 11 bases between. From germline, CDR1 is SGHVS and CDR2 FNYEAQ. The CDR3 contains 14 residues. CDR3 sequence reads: CASSFEGLDSPLHF. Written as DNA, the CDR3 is TGTGCCAGCAGCTTCGAGGGTTTAGATTCACCCCTCCACTTT. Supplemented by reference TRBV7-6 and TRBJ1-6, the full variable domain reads GAGVSQSPRYKVTKRGQDVALRCDPISGHVSLYWYRQALGQGPEFLTYFNYEAQQDKSGLPNDRFSAERPEGSISTLTIQRTEQRDSAMYRCASSFEGLDSPLHFGNGTRLTVT.

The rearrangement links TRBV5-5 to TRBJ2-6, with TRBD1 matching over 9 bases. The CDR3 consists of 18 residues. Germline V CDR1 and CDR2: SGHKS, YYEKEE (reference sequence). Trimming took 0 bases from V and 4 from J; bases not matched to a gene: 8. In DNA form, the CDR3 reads TGTGCCAGCAGCTTGGGACAGGGGGTCTTCTTCGGGGCCAACGTCCTGACTTTC. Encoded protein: CASSLGQGVFFGANVLTF.

The CDR3 here is CASSDSWGNTIYF. The CDR3 nucleotides read TGTGCCAGCAGTGACTCCTGGGGAAACACCATATATTTT. The rearrangement uses TRBV6-4 and TRBJ1-3; D uncertain. Trimming removed 0 bases from V and 4 bases from J, with 4 bases in between. CDR3 size: 13 residues. Germline V gene sequence: CDR1 MRHNA, CDR2 SNTAGT.